This T cell receptor (beta chain) stems from a study of blood T cell repertoires in COVID-19. For the study at large: Sample material is recorded as cDNA or gDNA derived from T cells, B-cell-depleted T cells, or PBMCs.

The count of this clone is one. The trim removed 1 base at V and 3 bases at J, leaving 11 bases unmatched. Germline CDR1 SGHNT, CDR2 YYREEE (reference sequence). The CDR3 loop spans 17 amino acids. TCRdb's copy holds only in-frame clones and misses some; the assay was immunoSEQ multiplex PCR. The data contain 120,000 to 150,000 clones, around 84% of them seen just once; the ten biggest clones take up 8.2%. The chain joins TRBV5-4 to TRBJ2-5; 8 bases agree with TRBD1. The TCR originated in an older woman with acute or convalescent COVID-19. The sequenced sample was peripheral blood. As DNA, the CDR3 is TGTGCCAGCAGCTTGCCCGGACAGGGCAGGTCGAAAGAGACCCAGTACTTC. Translation: CASSLPGQGRSKETQYF. The complete variable domain, with remaining parts taken from reference TRBV5-4 and TRBJ2-5, reads ETGVTQSPTHLIKTRGQQVTLRCSSQSGHNTVSWYQQALGQGPQFIFQYYREEENGRGNFPPRFSGLQFPNYSSELNVNALELDDSALYLCASSLPGQGRSKETQYFGPGTRLLVL.